The rows below give T cell receptor beta chains drawn from one sample of a study of blood T cell repertoires in COVID-19. TCRdb's table, derived via immunoSEQ multiplex PCR, lists solely in-frame clones and lacks some. The table lists fewer than 250,000 clones, approximately 87% of them singletons. The specimen was peripheral blood. These receptor sequences come from a woman between 70 and 85 years old with active or convalescent COVID-19. Each CDR3 is given with its conserved first and last residue. D genes are given only for firm matches. The size field is filled for only some rows; it gives once, few, many or a size class.

>TRBD1|TRBJ2-7|.|TRBV5-1
TGCGCCAGCAGACCCTTACAGGGGGCGCACGAGCAGTACTTC
CASRPLQGAHEQYF
>TRBD2|TRBJ2-1|.|TRBV24-1
TGTGCCACCGGTTCTAGGCGGGAGCTGGGGTCCTACAATGAGCAGTTCTTC
CATGSRRELGSYNEQFF
>TRBD2|TRBJ2-5|.|TRBV6-1
TGTGCCAGCAGTGAAGCCGGCGGGGGGGCCGCGGAGACCCAGTACTTC
CASSEAGGGAAETQYF
>.|TRBJ1-6|.|TRBV7-8
TGTGCCAGCAGCTTAGCGGGGAATTGGGGGGGCACTAATTCACCCCTCCACTTT
CASSLAGNWGGTNSPLHF
>.|TRBJ1-1|.|TRBV5-1
TGCGCCAGCAGCTTGGCCACGGTGAACACTGAAGCTTTCTTT
CASSLATVNTEAFF
>.|TRBJ1-4|.|TRBV6-2/TRBV6-3
TGTGCCAGCAGTTACTCGGCGTTGGAGATTAATGAAAAACTGTTTTTT
CASSYSALEINEKLFF
>.|TRBJ1-3|.|TRBV30
TGTGCCTGGGCCCCGGACAGCTCTGGAAACACCATATATTTT
CAWAPDSSGNTIYF
>.|TRBJ2-5|.|TRBV27
TGTGCCAGCCTACTCAAGACCCAGTACTTC
CASLLKTQYF
>.|TRBJ1-1|.|TRBV4-1
TGCGCCAGCAGCCAAGTCTTGGTTAACTGGTACACTGAAGCTTTCTTT
CASSQVLVNWYTEAFF
>TRBD2|TRBJ2-5|.|TRBV4-1
TGCGCCAGCAGCCAAGATTTCGGGGGGGCCCTGTCAGAGACCCAGTACTTC
CASSQDFGGALSETQYF
>.|TRBJ1-3|.|TRBV7-7
TGTGCTAGCAGCTACGGCCCCGGAGAAAACACCATATATTTT
CASSYGPGENTIYF
>.|TRBJ1-1|.|TRBV12-3/TRBV12-4
TGTGCCAGCAGTCCTACAGAGACTGAAGCTTTCTTT
CASSPTETEAFF
>TRBD1|TRBJ1-1|.|TRBV15
TGTGCCACCAGCCCATCGTACAGGGGAGGGAACACTGAAGCTTTCTTT
CATSPSYRGGNTEAFF
>TRBD1|TRBJ1-4|.|TRBV19
TGTGCCAGTAGTACCCCGGGGACAGGGCTGACTAATGAAAAACTGTTTTTT
CASSTPGTGLTNEKLFF
>.|TRBJ2-3|.|TRBV25-1
TGTGCCAGCTTAGCTTGGGGCACAGATACGCAGTATTTT
CASLAWGTDTQYF
>TRBD1|TRBJ2-7|.|TRBV7-2
TGTGCCAGCAGCCAGGACAGGGGGCTTGAGCAGTACTTC
CASSQDRGLEQYF
>.|TRBJ1-3|.|TRBV2
TGTGCCAGCAGTGAAAGGGGACACCACTCTGGAAACACCATATATTTT
CASSERGHHSGNTIYF
>TRBD1|TRBJ2-3|.|TRBV5-1
TGCGCCAGCAGCCCGGGACAGGGGACAGATACGCAGTATTTT
CASSPGQGTDTQYF
>.|TRBJ1-1|.|TRBV27
TGTGCCAGCAGTTCCCCACCGAGAAACACTGAAGCTTTCTTT
CASSSPPRNTEAFF
>TRBD1|TRBJ1-3|.|TRBV11-3
TGTGCCAGCAGCTTACGACAGGGCCCTGGAAACACCATATATTTT
CASSLRQGPGNTIYF
>TRBD1|TRBJ2-1|.|TRBV18
TGTGCCAGCTCACCTCCCCTTCGGGACAGCTCCTACAATGAGCAGTTCTTC
CASSPPLRDSSYNEQFF
>.|TRBJ1-1|.|TRBV28
TGTGCCAGCAGATCCTCTTTTTCGGGGGGCCGAGAGACTGAAGCTTTCTTT
CASRSSFSGGRETEAFF
>TRBD1|TRBJ2-1|few|TRBV11-3
TGTGCCAGCAGCTTATTCGGACAGGGGGCAAATGAGCAGTTCTTC
CASSLFGQGANEQFF
>.|TRBJ2-1|.|TRBV5-1
TGCGCCAGCAGCTTGGTGCAGATCAATGAGCAGTTCTTC
CASSLVQINEQFF
>TRBD2|TRBJ2-3|few|TRBV7-8
TGTGCCAGCAGCTTAGGGACTAGCGGGATAAGCACAGATACGCAGTATTTT
CASSLGTSGISTDTQYF
>TRBD2|TRBJ2-7|few|TRBV28
TGTGCCACGGAGACTAGCGGAACCTCCTACGAGCAGTACTTC
CATETSGTSYEQYF
>.|TRBJ1-2|.|TRBV5-4
TGTGCCAGCAGCTTGGACCAACATAACTATGGCTACACCTTC
CASSLDQHNYGYTF
>.|TRBJ1-5|.|TRBV4-2
TGTGCCAGCAGCCAAGGTTATACTAGCAACCAGCCCCAGCATTTT
CASSQGYTSNQPQHF